This TCR beta chain came from a study of cytomegalovirus exposure and HLA in healthy donors. PCR employed 60 Vbeta and 13 Jbeta primers. Data came from immunoSEQ multiplex PCR; TCRdb stores just in-frame clones and leaves some out. Of roughly 110,000 clones in the sample, more than 65% were seen once. Looked up from germline, CDR1 is LGHNA and CDR2 is YSLEER. The CDR3 sequence is 16 residues long. Trimming removed 0 bases at V and 1 base at J, with 11 bases between. The chain employs TRBV4-3 and TRBJ2-3; D gene ambiguous. The source of this sequence is a man aged 35-49 years in good health and CMV-seropositive. Sample: PBMCs. The CDR3 bases are TGCGCCAGCAGCCAAGATTTGAAAGCCCGCACAGATACGCAGTATTTT. Translating it yields CASSQDLKARTDTQYF.